One and the same sample provided the 21 T cell receptor beta chains below, sequenced in a study of T-cell reconstitution after alpha-beta-depleted transplantation in children. Construction of the TCRbeta library involved unique molecular identifiers. A single record per CDR3 protein comes from TCRdb applying MiXCR to the PCR reads. The sample shows roughly 240,000 distinct CDR3 sequences, approximately 8% of them seen only once. The input for sequencing was PBMCs, mostly from graft donor cells, taken 180 days after TCRalphabeta/CD19-depleted stem cell transplant. The receptors here all came from a male patient between 10 and 17 years old who had a stem cell transplant for acute lymphoblastic leukemia, so the T cells may come from the graft donor.

In its sample, this clonotype was seen many times. This chain links TRBV2 with TRBJ2-3, with 9 bases aligning to TRBD2. The germline gives CDR1 SNHLY, CDR2 FYNNEI. The CDR3 spans 15 residues. V shed 2 bases, J shed 4 bases, and the junction held 4 bases outside the gene matches. CDR3 bases: TGTGCCAGCAGTGAAATTAGCGGGAGATCAGATACGCAGTATTTT. Protein sequence: CASSEISGRSDTQYF.

This clonotype has a count of ten or more. The V gene is TRBV5-1, the J gene TRBJ1-4; D perhaps matches TRBD1 (5 bases). Per the germline V gene, CDR1 is SGHRS and CDR2 is YFSETQ. This CDR3 has 14 residues. The V gene lost 2 bases and the J gene lost 6 bases, with 11 bases spanning the gap. As DNA, the CDR3 is TGCGCCAGCAGCTTCGGTGGGGCATATGAAAAACTGTTTTTT. Its protein is CASSFGGAYEKLFF.

This clonotype has at least ten counts. This sequence joins TRBV4-3 and TRBJ2-7, with D unresolved. The V gene's germline CDR1 is LGHNA and CDR2 YSLEER. V shed 0 bases and J shed 4 bases, with 10 bases lying between them. The CDR3 contains 14 residues. The CDR3 spells CASSQDIRAYEQYF. The CDR3 DNA reads as TGCGCCAGCAGCCAAGATATCCGGGCTTACGAGCAGTACTTC.

The table lists this clonotype with many counts. This chain uses TRBV5-1 with TRBJ2-2; 9 nucleotides match TRBD1. Per germline, CDR1 SGHRS and CDR2 YFSETQ. This CDR3 comprises 16 residues. The junction had 5 bases not matched to a gene; V was cut back by 4 bases and J by 1 base. CDR3 region: CASSPLGQGNTGELFF. The DNA for the CDR3 is TGCGCCAGCAGCCCTTTGGGACAGGGGAACACCGGGGAGCTGTTTTTT.

This clonotype was seen many times. V and J are TRBV10-3 and TRBJ1-1; D gene uncertain. CDR1 and CDR2 (germline): ENHRY, SYGVKD. The CDR3 spans 12 residues. The germline V and J ends were trimmed by 4 bases and 5 bases, with 8 bases remaining between them. In nucleotides, the CDR3 is TGTGCCATCAGTGCCCGGCCTACTGAAGCTTTCTTT. It encodes CAISARPTEAFF.

As concerns this clonotype: A single base separates this from a much larger clone, so it may be a read error. The chain has TRBV25-1 and TRBJ2-7; D perhaps matches TRBD2 (6 bases). CDR3 length: 14 amino acids. CDR1 is MGHDK and CDR2 is SYGVNS in the germline V gene. Here the CDR3 reads CASSKLDTGVEVHF. In DNA, the CDR3 is TGTGCCAGCAGTAAATTAGATACGGGGGTCGAGGTGCACTTC.

In its sample, this clonotype was seen many times. The chain combines TRBV6-2 or TRBV6-3 with TRBJ2-7, with D uncertain. V gave up 5 bases and J gave up 5 bases, with 10 bases separating them. The CDR3 has 12 residues. CDR1 and CDR2 from the germline V gene are MNHEY and SVGEGT. CDR3 in amino acids: CASSIRWDEQYF. As DNA, the CDR3 is TGTGCCAGCAGTATACGATGGGACGAGCAGTACTTC.

The sample holds many counts of this clonotype. V gene TRBV4-1 combines with J gene TRBJ1-4, with 7 nucleotides matching TRBD1. The V gene end was trimmed by 3 bases and the J gene end by 8 bases; junction bases not matched to a gene: 12. The germline CDR1 and CDR2 sequences are MGHRA and YSYEKL. CDR3 size: 16 residues. CDR3 DNA sequence: TGCGCCAGCAGCCAGTTGCTAGGGGGCGAGGGAGAAAAACTGTTTTTT. Protein product: CASSQLLGGEGEKLFF.

This clonotype was seen at least ten times. In DNA form, the CDR3 reads TGTGCCACCTTCGACGGAGATACGCAGTATTTT. Translation gives CATFDGDTQYF. J is TRBJ2-3 and V is TRBV24-1; D is unresolved. CDR3 length: 11 amino acids. V lost 9 bases and J lost 5, with 8 bases in between. The V gene's germline CDR1 is KGHDR and CDR2 SFDVKD.

This clonotype was recorded at least ten times. The V gene is TRBV11-3, the J gene TRBJ2-2; D not resolved. The CDR3 is 9 amino acids. The germline V gene encodes CDR1 SGHNT and CDR2 YENEEA. V lost 5 bases to trimming and J lost 8 bases, with 0 bases between them. CDR3 in amino acids: CASSGELFF. Written as DNA, the CDR3 is TGTGCCAGCAGCGGGGAGCTGTTTTTT.

This clonotype was picked up many times. The CDR3 nucleotides are TGTGCCAGCAGTGAAATTGGGGGGCCTGGAGAGACCCAGTACTTC. Its protein is CASSEIGGPGETQYF. V usage is TRBV2 and J usage is TRBJ2-5, with D tentatively TRBD1 or TRBD2 (6 bases each). The CDR3 consists of 15 residues. Germline CDR1 is SNHLY and CDR2 is FYNNEI. V lost 2 bases and J lost 4, with 14 bases in between.

The rearrangement joins TRBV7-9 to TRBJ2-3, with D possibly TRBD2 on 7 matching bases. Germline V lookup: CDR1 SEHNR, CDR2 FQNEAQ (reference sequence). V lost 1 base and J lost 4, with 12 bases in between. The CDR3 loop spans 15 amino acids. CDR3 DNA: TGTGCCAGCAGCTTAGGGCGGCGGGGGCCAGATACGCAGTATTTT. Residues: CASSLGRRGPDTQYF.

The chain employs TRBV20-1 and TRBJ2-1; possible D gene TRBD1, 6 bases. In germline, CDR1 is DFQATT, CDR2 SNEGSKA (reference sequence). CDR3 size: 13 residues. With 1 base removed from V and 4 bases from J, the gap between germline ends came to 8 bases. The CDR3 region has the DNA TGCAGTGCTAGAGGGCAGGGGTACAATGAGCAGTTCTTC. Protein product: CSARGQGYNEQFF.

The rearrangement joins TRBV3-1 to TRBJ1-1; no definite D call. This CDR3 region has 16 residues. V gave up 1 base and J gave up 5 bases, with 17 bases separating them. Germline V gene sequence: CDR1 LGHDT, CDR2 YNNKEL (reference sequence). CDR3 sequence: CASSQGSLFGRTEAFF. The CDR3, as DNA: TGTGCCAGCAGCCAAGGCTCCCTTTTCGGACGAACTGAAGCTTTCTTT.

Many counts were recorded for this clonotype. This chain joins TRBV4-1 and TRBJ2-7; D call uncertain. Looked up from germline, CDR1 is MGHRA and CDR2 is YSYEKL. With 3 bases removed from V and 0 bases from J, the gap between germline ends came to 12 bases. The CDR3 is made up of 15 amino acids. CDR3 protein: CASSHGSIFSYEQYF. Here the CDR3 DNA reads TGCGCCAGCAGCCACGGAAGCATTTTCTCCTACGAGCAGTACTTC.

This clonotype was recorded many times. V is TRBV12-3 or TRBV12-4 and J is TRBJ2-7; D possibly corresponds to TRBD1 (5 bases). The CDR3 runs 15 residues. With 5 bases removed from V and 2 bases from J, the gap between germline ends came to 16 bases. The CDR3 loop is CASSHGETGTYEQYF. The CDR3 nucleotides read TGTGCCAGCAGTCATGGCGAAACAGGAACCTACGAGCAGTACTTC.

This clonotype was recorded many times. The CDR3, as DNA: TGTGCCAGCAGCTTAAGACAGCGGGATGAGCAGTTCTTC. This sequence encodes CASSLRQRDEQFF. The V call is TRBV7-9, the J call TRBJ2-1, with D possibly being TRBD2 (6 bases). The CDR3 runs 13 residues. Germline CDR1 is SEHNR and CDR2 is FQNEAQ (reference sequence). V lost 2 bases and J 8 bases, leaving 10 bases between the germline ends.

This clonotype was recorded many times. J is TRBJ1-2 and V is TRBV6-2 or TRBV6-3; tentatively, D is TRBD1 (6 bases). Trimming removed 7 bases from V and 6 bases from J, with 15 bases in between. The CDR3 loop spans 13 amino acids. In germline, CDR1 is MNHEY, CDR2 SVGEGT. DNA for the CDR3: TGTGCCAGCACCAAAGACAGGTTGAATGGCTACACCTTC. This translates into CASTKDRLNGYTF.

This clonotype was counted ten times or more. Here the CDR3 DNA reads TGTGCCAGCAGGAGAGGGACAGCGTATAATTCACCCCTCCACTTT. Translated: CASRRGTAYNSPLHF. The chain recombines TRBV6-2 or TRBV6-3 with TRBJ1-6; 7 nucleotides match TRBD1. V lost 6 bases to trimming and J lost 4 bases; unmatched junction nucleotides: 6. Germline CDR1 and CDR2: MNHEY and SVGEGT. This CDR3 is 15 amino acids long.

This clonotype was seen many times. The V call is TRBV28, the J call TRBJ2-7; 7 nucleotides agree with TRBD1. V lost 2 bases, J lost 6 bases, and 10 bases stayed unmatched. Germline loops: CDR1 MDHEN, CDR2 SYDVKM. The CDR3 extends over 15 amino acids. CDR3 bases: TGTGCCAGCAGTTTAGTCGACAGGGTATTTTCCGAGCAGTACTTC. This encodes CASSLVDRVFSEQYF.

This clonotype was counted many times. The CDR3 DNA sequence: TGCAGCGTGTCTAGCGGCTCTGGGGCCAACGTCCTGACTTTC. It encodes CSVSSGSGANVLTF. This chain joins TRBV29-1 and TRBJ2-6, with 7 bases identical to TRBD2. This CDR3 has 14 residues. J gave up 0 bases and V 6 bases, and 2 bases lay outside the gene matches. From germline, CDR1 is SQVTM and CDR2 ANQGSEA.